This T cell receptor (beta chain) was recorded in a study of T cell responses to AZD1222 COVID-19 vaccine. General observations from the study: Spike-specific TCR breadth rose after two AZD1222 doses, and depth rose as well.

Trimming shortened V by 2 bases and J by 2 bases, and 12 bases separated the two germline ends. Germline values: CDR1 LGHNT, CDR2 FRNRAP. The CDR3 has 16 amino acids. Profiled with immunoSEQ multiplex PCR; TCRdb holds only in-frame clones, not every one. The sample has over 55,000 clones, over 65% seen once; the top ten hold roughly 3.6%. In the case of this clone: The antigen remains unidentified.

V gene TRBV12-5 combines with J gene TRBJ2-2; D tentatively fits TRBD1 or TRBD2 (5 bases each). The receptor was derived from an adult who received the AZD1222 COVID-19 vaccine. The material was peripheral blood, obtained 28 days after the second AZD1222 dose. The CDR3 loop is CASGLSGTQNTGELFF. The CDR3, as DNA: TGTGCTAGTGGTTTGTCCGGGACGCAAAACACCGGGGAGCTGTTTTTT. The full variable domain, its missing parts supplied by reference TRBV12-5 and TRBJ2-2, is DARVTQTPRHKVTEMGQEVTMRCQPILGHNTVFWYRQTMMQGLELLAYFRNRAPLDDSGMPKDRFSAEMPDATLATLKIQPSEPRDSAVYFCASGLSGTQNTGELFFGEGSRLTVL.